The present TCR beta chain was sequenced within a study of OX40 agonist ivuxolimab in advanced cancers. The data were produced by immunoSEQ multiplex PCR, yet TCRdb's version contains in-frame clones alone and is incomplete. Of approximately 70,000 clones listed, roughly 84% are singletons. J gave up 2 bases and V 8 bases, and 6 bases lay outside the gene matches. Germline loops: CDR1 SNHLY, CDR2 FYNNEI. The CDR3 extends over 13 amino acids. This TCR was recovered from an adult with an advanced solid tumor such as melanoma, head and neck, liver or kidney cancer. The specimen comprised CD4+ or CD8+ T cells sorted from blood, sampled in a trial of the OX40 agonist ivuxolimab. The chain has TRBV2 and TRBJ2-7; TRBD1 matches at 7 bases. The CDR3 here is CASRSGTAYEQYF. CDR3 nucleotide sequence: TGTGCCAGCCGCTCCGGGACAGCCTACGAGCAGTACTTC. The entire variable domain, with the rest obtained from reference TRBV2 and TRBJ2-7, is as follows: EPEVTQTPSHQVTQMGQEVILRCVPISNHLYFYWYRQILGQKVEFLVSFYNNEISEKSEIFDDQFSVERPDGSNFTLKIRSTKLEDSAMYFCASRSGTAYEQYFGPGTRLTVT.